This T cell receptor (beta chain) was retrieved from a study of vaccination effects on CD4 cells after COVID-19. Overall study results and limits: Small numbers of convalescent patients limited the study. It also lacked early post-infection timepoints.

Before sequencing took place, the ViraFEST assay used viral peptide pools to expand antigen-specific CD4+ T cells. The culture ran for 10 days, and then CD4+ T cells were isolated. The method was immunoSEQ multiplex PCR; TCRdb's version includes in-frame clones alone and lacks a portion of them. The table has 50,000 to 65,000 clones, 75% to 90% seen once; the top ten hold 2.4%. To note about this clone: Its cognate antigen is unknown.

The CDR3 consists of 18 residues. After removal of 1 base from V and 3 bases from J, the junction contained 9 bases not matched to a gene. Germline CDR1 SGHTA, CDR2 FQGNSA. V and J are TRBV7-2 and TRBJ2-2; 9 bases map to TRBD2. Sequencing used CD4+ T cells from PBMCs cultured with HCoV-229E spike peptides, obtained before COVID-19 vaccination. This receptor was obtained from a human donor who received a COVID-19 vaccine. This chain's CDR3 is CASSLVGTSGRYTGELFF. The CDR3 DNA reads as TGTGCCAGCAGCTTAGTTGGTACTAGCGGGCGATACACCGGGGAGCTGTTTTTT.